The 13 T cell receptor beta chains given below trace back to one sample, sequenced in a study of T cell repertoires in cytomegalovirus infection. TCRdb passed the reads through MiXCR, listing each CDR3 protein once. Among around 430,000 distinct CDR3 sequences listed, about 42% were seen once. Their antigens remain unidentified. The input for sequencing was cultured PBMCs, taken from culture after CMV antigen stimulation. These receptors all stem from a human donor in good health (CMV status not recorded). Some clones in this sample may be carry-over from other donors' samples.

In nucleotides, the CDR3 is TGTGCCAGCAGTTCAGACCCAGACACTGAAGCTTTCTTT. Translation: CASSSDPDTEAFF. The chain has TRBV7-2 and TRBJ1-1; D is uncertain. The CDR3 is 13 amino acids. The germline gives CDR1 SGHTA, CDR2 FQGNSA. Trimming pared 6 bases from V and 3 bases from J, leaving 11 bases between.

This clonotype has a handful of counts. This chain connects TRBV6-1 to TRBJ1-6; 7 bases map to TRBD1. V dropped 5 bases and J dropped 8; count of bases not matched to a gene: 9. The V gene's germline CDR1 is MNHNS and CDR2 SASEGT. The CDR3 has 15 amino acids. The CDR3 bases are TGTGCCAGCAGTTATCGGACAGGTCGGGATTCACCCCTCCACTTT. Its protein product is CASSYRTGRDSPLHF.

This clonotype was counted only a few times. The V call is TRBV7-2, the J call TRBJ2-7; D not resolved. The germline V gene encodes CDR1 SGHTA and CDR2 FQGNSA. Trimming stripped 2 bases from V and 4 bases from J, with 15 bases between. This CDR3 has 15 residues. The CDR3 nucleotides read TGTGCCAGCAGCTTAAGAGTGACCCCGATTTACGAGCAGTACTTC. It codes for CASSLRVTPIYEQYF. Full variable domain (remainder filled in from reference TRBV7-2 and TRBJ2-7): GAGVSQSPSNKVTEKGKDVELRCDPISGHTALYWYRQSLGQGLEFLIYFQGNSAPDKSGLPSDRFSAERTGGSVSTLTIQRTQQEDSAVYLCASSLRVTPIYEQYFGPGTRLTVT.

CDR3 residues: CASSLGEVEGWTQYF. The CDR3, as DNA: TGTGCCAGCAGCTTAGGGGAGGTGGAAGGATGGACCCAGTACTTC. The chain uses TRBV7-9 and TRBJ2-5; tentative D call: TRBD2 (6 bases). V lost 1 base, J lost 7 bases, and 16 bases lay in between. The CDR3 runs 15 residues. CDR1 is SEHNR, CDR2 FQNEAQ, per germline (reference sequence).

The V gene is TRBV6-2 or TRBV6-3, the J gene TRBJ2-7; possibly TRBD1 for D (6 bases). This CDR3 has 20 residues. Trimming stripped 2 bases from V and 5 bases from J, with 31 bases between. Per germline, CDR1 MNHEY and CDR2 SVGEGT. DNA for the CDR3: TGTGCCAGCAGTTACGACGCGAACCGCAGACAGGCAATATCATCTCACGAGCAGTACTTC. It codes for CASSYDANRRQAISSHEQYF.

The chain couples TRBV4-1 to TRBJ2-3, with TRBD1 as a possible D gene (5 bases). Germline-derived CDR1 and CDR2 are MGHRA and YSYEKL. The CDR3 has 17 amino acids. The V gene lost 4 bases and the J gene lost 2 bases, with 19 bases spanning the gap. The CDR3 sequence is CASSRLGPAGSTDTQYF. The CDR3 DNA is TGCGCCAGCAGCCGGTTGGGCCCCGCAGGGTCCACAGATACGCAGTATTTT.

The chain recombines TRBV7-2 with TRBJ2-5, with unresolved D. From germline, CDR1 is SGHTA and CDR2 FQGNSA. Trimming stripped 2 bases from V and 1 base from J, with 8 bases between. The CDR3 contains 14 residues. This chain's CDR3 is CASSLHRGQETQYF. The CDR3 nucleotides are TGTGCCAGCAGCTTACACAGAGGCCAAGAGACCCAGTACTTC.

The chain recombines TRBV28 with TRBJ2-5; D is uncertain. Trimming left V 6 bases short and J 2 bases short, with 7 bases between. This CDR3 contains 12 residues. Germline lookup yields CDR1 MDHEN and CDR2 SYDVKM. The CDR3 loop reads CASRPRQETQYF. The CDR3 coding sequence is TGTGCCAGCAGGCCCAGACAAGAGACCCAGTACTTC. Full variable domain (rest looked up from reference TRBV28 and TRBJ2-5): DVKVTQSSRYLVKRTGEKVFLECVQDMDHENMFWYRQDPGLGLRLIYFSYDVKMKEKGDIPEGYSVSREKKERFSLILESASTNQTSMYLCASRPRQETQYFGPGTRLLVL.

The chain employs TRBV12-3 or TRBV12-4 and TRBJ2-5; 7 bases match TRBD2. The CDR3 totals 14 residues. V shed 6 bases and J 3 bases; nucleotides not matched to a gene: 7. The CDR3 DNA reads TGTGCCAGCAGCTACGGGACTACCAAAGAGACCCAGTACTTC. Protein product: CASSYGTTKETQYF.

V and J are TRBV7-2 and TRBJ1-4; TRBD1 is a possible D gene (5 bases). Germline CDR1 is SGHTA and CDR2 is FQGNSA. Trimming pared 6 bases from V and 7 bases from J, leaving 21 bases between. This CDR3 region has 16 residues. Here the CDR3 reads CASSPLVGAGGEKLFF. The DNA of the CDR3 is TGTGCCAGCAGTCCGCTTGTCGGGGCGGGGGGTGAAAAACTGTTTTTT.

V usage is TRBV7-2 and J usage is TRBJ2-6; 7 nucleotides line up with TRBD1. The CDR3 is made up of 19 amino acids. V trimming: 5 bases; J trimming: 4 bases; junction bases outside the gene matches: 17. Germline V gene sequence: CDR1 SGHTA, CDR2 FQGNSA. The CDR3 DNA reads TGTGCCAGCAGCCGAGCGCCGACAGGGCCCCTTCGGGGGGCCAACGTCCTGACTTTC. Translation: CASSRAPTGPLRGANVLTF.

The chain carries TRBV6-1 and TRBJ2-7; no clear D. This CDR3 is 13 amino acids long. V was shortened by 6 bases and J by 6 bases, with 15 bases between the two germline ends. CDR1 and CDR2 (germline): MNHNS, SASEGT. The CDR3 DNA follows: TGTGCCAGCAGGCCCAGGCGGAACTTCGAGCAGTACTTC. It codes for CASRPRRNFEQYF.

The chain links TRBV19 to TRBJ2-4; TRBD1 aligns across 7 bases. Per the germline V gene, CDR1 is LNHDA and CDR2 is SQIVND (reference sequence). This CDR3 comprises 19 residues. V shed 4 bases and J 0 bases; nucleotides not matched to a gene: 15. CDR3 sequence: CASSTPPGTANLAKNIQYF. The CDR3 DNA reads TGTGCCAGTAGTACACCCCCCGGGACAGCAAACTTAGCCAAAAACATTCAGTACTTC.